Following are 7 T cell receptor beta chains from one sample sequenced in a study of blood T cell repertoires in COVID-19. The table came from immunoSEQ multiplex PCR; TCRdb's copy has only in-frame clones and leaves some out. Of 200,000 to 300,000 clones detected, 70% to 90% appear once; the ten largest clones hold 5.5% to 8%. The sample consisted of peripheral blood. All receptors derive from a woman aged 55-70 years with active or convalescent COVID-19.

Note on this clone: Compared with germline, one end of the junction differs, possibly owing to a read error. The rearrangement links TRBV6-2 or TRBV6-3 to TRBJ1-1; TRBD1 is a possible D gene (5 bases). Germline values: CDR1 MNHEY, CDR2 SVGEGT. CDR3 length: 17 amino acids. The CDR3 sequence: CASSYGAGFDSLVALHF. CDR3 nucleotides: TGTGCCAGCAGTTATGGGGCTGGGTTTGACTCCCTGGTCGCTTTACACTTT.

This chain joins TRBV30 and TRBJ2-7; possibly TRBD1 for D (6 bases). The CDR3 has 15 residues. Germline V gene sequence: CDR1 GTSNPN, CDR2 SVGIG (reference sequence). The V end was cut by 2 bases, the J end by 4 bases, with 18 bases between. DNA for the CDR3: TGTGCCTGGAGTCCCGGCACAGGGAGAAGGTACGAGCAGTACTTC. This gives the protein CAWSPGTGRRYEQYF. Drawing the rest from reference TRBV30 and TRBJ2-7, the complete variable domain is SQTIHQWPATLVQPVGSPLSLECTVEGTSNPNLYWYRQAAGRGLQLLFYSVGIGQISSEVPQNLSASRPQDRQFILSSKKLLLSDSGFYLCAWSPGTGRRYEQYFGPGTRLTVT.

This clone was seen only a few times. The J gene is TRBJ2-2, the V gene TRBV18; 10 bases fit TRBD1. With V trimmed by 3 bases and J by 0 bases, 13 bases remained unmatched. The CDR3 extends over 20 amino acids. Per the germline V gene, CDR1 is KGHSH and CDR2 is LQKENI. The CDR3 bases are TGTGCCAGCTCACCCCTCTCTCCCCTCGGGACAGGGGCGAACACCGGGGAGCTGTTTTTT. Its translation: CASSPLSPLGTGANTGELFF. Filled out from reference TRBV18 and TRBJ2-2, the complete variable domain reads NAGVMQNPRHLVRRRGQEARLRCSPMKGHSHVYWYRQLPEEGLKFMVYLQKENIIDESGMPKERFSAEFPKEGPSILRIQQVVRGDSAAYFCASSPLSPLGTGANTGELFFGEGSRLTVL.

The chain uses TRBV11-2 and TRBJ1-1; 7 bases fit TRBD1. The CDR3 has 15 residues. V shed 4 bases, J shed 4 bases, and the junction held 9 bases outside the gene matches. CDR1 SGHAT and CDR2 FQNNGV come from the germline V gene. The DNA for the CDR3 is TGTGCCAGCAGCTCCGCCCGCCAGGGGGTCACTGAAGCTTTCTTT. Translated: CASSSARQGVTEAFF.

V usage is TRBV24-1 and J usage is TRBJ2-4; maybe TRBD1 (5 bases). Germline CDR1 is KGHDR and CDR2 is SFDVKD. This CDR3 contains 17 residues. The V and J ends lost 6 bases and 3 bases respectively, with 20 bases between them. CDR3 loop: CATSLGGVGVGKNIQYF. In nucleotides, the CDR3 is TGTGCCACCAGTCTCGGTGGGGTAGGGGTGGGCAAAAACATTCAGTACTTC.

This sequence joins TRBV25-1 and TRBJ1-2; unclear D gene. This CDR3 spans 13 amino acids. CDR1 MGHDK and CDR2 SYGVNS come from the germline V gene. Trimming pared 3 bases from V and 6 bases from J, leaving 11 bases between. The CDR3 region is CASSEAALDGYTF. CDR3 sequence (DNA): TGTGCCAGCAGTGAGGCGGCGCTCGATGGCTACACCTTC.

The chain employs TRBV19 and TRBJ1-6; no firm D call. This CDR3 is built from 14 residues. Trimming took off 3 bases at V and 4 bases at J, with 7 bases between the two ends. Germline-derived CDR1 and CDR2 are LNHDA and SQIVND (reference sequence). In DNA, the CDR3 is TGTGCCAGTAGTATCCGGGATTATAATTCACCCCTCCACTTT. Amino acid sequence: CASSIRDYNSPLHF.